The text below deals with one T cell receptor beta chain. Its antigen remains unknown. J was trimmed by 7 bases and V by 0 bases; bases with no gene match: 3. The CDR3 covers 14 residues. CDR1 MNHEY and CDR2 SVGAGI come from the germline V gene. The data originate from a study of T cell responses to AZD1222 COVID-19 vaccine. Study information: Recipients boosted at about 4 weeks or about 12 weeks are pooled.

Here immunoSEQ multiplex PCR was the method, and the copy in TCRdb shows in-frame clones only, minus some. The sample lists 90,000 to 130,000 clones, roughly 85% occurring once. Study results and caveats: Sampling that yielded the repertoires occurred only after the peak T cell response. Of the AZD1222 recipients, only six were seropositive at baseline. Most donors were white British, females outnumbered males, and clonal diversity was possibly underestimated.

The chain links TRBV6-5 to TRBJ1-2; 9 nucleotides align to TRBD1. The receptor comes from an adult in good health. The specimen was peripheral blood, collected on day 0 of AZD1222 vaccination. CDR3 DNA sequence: TGTGCCAGCAGTTACTCCGGGACAGGGTTTGGCTACACCTTC. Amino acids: CASSYSGTGFGYTF.